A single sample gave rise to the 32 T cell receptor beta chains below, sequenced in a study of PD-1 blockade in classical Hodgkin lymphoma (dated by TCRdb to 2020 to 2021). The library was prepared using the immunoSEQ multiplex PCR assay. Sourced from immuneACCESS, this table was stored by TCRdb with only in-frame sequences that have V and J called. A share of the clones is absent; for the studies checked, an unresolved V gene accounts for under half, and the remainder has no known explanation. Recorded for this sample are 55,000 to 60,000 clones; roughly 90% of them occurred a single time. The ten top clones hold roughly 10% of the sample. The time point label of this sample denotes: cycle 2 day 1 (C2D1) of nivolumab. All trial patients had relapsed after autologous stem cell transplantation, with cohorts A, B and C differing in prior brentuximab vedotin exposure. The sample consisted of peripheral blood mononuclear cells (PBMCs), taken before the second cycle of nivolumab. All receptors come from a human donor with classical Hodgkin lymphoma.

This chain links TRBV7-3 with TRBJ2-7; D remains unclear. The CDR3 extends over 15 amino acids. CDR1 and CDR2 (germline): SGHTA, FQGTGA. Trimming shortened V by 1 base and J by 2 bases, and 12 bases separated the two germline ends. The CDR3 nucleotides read TGTGCCAGCAGCTTAAGGGGTGATAGGCCCTACGAGCAGTACTTC. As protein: CASSLRGDRPYEQYF.

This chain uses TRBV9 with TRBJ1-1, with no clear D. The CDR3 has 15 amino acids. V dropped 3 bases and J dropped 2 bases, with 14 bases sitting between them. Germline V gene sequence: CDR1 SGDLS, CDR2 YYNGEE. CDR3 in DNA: TGTGCCAGCAGCGCCTTAGGACTTACTAACACTGAAGCTTTCTTT. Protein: CASSALGLTNTEAFF.

The CDR3 loop reads CASSLPAGVYGYTF. CDR3 bases: TGCGCCAGCAGCTTGCCAGCGGGTGTTTATGGCTACACCTTC. The rearrangement uses TRBV5-1 and TRBJ1-2; no reliable D call. In germline, CDR1 is SGHRS, CDR2 YFSETQ. This CDR3 region has 14 residues. V gave up 1 base and J gave up 5 bases, with 12 bases separating them.

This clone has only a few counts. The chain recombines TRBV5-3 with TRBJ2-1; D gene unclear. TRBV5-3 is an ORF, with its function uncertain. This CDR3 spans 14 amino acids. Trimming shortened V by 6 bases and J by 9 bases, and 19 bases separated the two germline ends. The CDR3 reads CARNHWSALGEQFF. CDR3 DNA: TGTGCCAGAAATCATTGGTCAGCCTTAGGTGAGCAGTTCTTC.

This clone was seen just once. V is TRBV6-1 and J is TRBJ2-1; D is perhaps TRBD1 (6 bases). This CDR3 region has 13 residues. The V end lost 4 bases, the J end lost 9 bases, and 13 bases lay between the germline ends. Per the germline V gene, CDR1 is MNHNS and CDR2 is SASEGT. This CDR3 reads CASSVSGRGEQFF. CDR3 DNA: TGTGCCAGCAGTGTATCAGGCAGGGGTGAGCAGTTCTTC.

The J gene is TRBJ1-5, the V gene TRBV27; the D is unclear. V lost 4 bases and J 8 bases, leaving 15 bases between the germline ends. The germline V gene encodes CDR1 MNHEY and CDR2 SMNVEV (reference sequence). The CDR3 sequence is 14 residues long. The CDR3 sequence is CASSSAGPGEPQHF. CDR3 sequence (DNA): TGTGCCAGCAGTTCAGCCGGACCCGGAGAGCCCCAGCATTTT.

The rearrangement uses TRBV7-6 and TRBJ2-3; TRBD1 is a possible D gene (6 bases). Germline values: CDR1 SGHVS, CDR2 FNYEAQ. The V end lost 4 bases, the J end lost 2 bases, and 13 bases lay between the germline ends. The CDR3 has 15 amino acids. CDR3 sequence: CASSSRDTYTDTQYF. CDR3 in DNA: TGTGCCAGCAGCTCCCGGGACACGTACACAGATACGCAGTATTTT. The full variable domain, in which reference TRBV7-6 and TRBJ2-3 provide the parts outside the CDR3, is GAGVSQSPRYKVTKRGQDVALRCDPISGHVSLYWYRQALGQGPEFLTYFNYEAQQDKSGLPNDRFSAERPEGSISTLTIQRTEQRDSAMYRCASSSRDTYTDTQYFGPGTRLTVL.

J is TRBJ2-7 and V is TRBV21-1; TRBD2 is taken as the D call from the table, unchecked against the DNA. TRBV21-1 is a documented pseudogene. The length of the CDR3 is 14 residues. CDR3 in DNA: TGTGCCAGCAGTCCTAAGCGGAGTCGAGCCGAGCAGTACTTC. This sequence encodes CASSPKRSRAEQYF.

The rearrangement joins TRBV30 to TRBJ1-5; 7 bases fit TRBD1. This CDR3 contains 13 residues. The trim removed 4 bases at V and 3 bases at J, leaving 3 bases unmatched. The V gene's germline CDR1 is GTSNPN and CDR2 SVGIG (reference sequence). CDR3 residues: CAWTTGANQPQHF. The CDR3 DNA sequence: TGTGCCTGGACCACAGGGGCCAATCAGCCCCAGCATTTT. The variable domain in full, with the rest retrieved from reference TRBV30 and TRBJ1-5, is SQTIHQWPATLVQPVGSPLSLECTVEGTSNPNLYWYRQAAGRGLQLLFYSVGIGQISSEVPQNLSASRPQDRQFILSSKKLLLSDSGFYLCAWTTGANQPQHFGDGTRLSIL.

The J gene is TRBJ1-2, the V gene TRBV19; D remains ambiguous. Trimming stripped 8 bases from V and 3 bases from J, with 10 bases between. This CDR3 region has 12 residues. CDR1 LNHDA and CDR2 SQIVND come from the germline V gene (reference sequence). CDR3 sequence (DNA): TGTGCCAGTTCGGCGTTGGACTATGGCTACACCTTC. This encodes CASSALDYGYTF.

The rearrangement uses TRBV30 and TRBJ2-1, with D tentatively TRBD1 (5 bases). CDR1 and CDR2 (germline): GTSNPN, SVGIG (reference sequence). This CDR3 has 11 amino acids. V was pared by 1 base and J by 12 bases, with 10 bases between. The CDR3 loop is CAWSEQETQFF. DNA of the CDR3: TGTGCCTGGAGTGAACAGGAGACGCAGTTCTTC.

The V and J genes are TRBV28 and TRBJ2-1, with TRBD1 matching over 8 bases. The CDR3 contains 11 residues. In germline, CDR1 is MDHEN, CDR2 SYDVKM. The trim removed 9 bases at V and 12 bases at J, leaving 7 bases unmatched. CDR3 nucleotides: TGTGCCAGTACCTCAGACAGGGGGCAGTTCTTC. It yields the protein CASTSDRGQFF.

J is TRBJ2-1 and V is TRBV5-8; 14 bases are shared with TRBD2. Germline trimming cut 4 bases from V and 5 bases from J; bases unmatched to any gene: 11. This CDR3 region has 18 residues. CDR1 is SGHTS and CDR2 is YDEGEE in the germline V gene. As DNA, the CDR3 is TGTGCCAGCAGCAGGGGACTAGCGGGAGCGGCTCCGAACAATGAGCAGTTCTTC. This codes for CASSRGLAGAAPNNEQFF.

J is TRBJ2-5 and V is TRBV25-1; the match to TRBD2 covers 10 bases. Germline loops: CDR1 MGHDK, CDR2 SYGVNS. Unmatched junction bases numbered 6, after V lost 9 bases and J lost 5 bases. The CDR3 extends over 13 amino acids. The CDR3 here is CASSGGSGETQYF. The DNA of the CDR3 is TGTGCCAGTAGCGGGGGGTCGGGGGAGACCCAGTACTTC.

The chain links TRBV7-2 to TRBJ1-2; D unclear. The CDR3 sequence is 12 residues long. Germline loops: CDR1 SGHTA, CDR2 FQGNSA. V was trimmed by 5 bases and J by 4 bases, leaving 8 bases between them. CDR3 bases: TGTGCCAGCAGCGAGGTTAGCTATGGCTACACCTTC. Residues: CASSEVSYGYTF.

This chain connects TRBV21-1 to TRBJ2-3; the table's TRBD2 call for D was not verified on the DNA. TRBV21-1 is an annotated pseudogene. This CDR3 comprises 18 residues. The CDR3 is CASSIKRGALPVTDTQYF. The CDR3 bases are TGTGCCAGCAGCATAAAGCGGGGGGCCTTACCCGTCACAGATACGCAGTATTTT.

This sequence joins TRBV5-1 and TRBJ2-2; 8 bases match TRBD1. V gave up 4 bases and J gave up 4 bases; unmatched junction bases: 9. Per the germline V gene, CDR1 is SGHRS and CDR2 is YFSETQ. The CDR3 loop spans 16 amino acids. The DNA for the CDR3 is TGCGCCAGCAGCCGTGAGACAGGGGACGGCACCGGGGAGCTGTTTTTT. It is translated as CASSRETGDGTGELFF.

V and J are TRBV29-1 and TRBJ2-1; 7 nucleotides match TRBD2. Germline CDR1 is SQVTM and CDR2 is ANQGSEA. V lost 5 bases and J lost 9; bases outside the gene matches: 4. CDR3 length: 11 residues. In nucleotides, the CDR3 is TGCAGCGTTAATAGCGGGTCTGAGCAGTTCTTC. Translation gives CSVNSGSEQFF.

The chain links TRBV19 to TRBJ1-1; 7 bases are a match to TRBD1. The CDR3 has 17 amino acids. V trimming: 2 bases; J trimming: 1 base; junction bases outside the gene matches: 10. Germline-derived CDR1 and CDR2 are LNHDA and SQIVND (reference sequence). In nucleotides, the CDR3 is TGTGCCAGTAGTATATCAACACGGTACAGGGGGAACACTGAAGCTTTCTTT. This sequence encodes CASSISTRYRGNTEAFF.

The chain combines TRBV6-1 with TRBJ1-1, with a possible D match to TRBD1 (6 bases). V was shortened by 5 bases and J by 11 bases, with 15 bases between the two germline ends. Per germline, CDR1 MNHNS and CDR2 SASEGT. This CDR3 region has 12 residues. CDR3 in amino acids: CASSFPTGGAFF. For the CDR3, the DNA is TGTGCCAGCAGTTTCCCGACAGGCGGCGCTTTCTTT.

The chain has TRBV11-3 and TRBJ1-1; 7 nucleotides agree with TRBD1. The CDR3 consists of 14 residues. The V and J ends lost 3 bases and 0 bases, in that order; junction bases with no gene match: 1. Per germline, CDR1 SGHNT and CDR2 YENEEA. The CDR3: CASSFGTVNTEAFF. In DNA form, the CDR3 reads TGTGCCAGCAGCTTCGGGACAGTGAACACTGAAGCTTTCTTT.

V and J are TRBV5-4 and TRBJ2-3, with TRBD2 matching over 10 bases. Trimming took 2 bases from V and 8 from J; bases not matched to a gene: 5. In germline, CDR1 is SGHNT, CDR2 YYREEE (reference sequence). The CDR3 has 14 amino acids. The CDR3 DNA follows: TGTGCCAGCAGCTTCACTAGCGGGGCCGCTACGCAGTATTTT. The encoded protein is CASSFTSGAATQYF.

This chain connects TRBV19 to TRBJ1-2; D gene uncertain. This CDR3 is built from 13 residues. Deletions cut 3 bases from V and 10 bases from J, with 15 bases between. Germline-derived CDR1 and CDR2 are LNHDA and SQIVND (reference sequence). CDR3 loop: CASSIPAPVLYTF. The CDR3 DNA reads TGTGCCAGTAGTATTCCTGCGCCCGTTCTCTACACCTTC.

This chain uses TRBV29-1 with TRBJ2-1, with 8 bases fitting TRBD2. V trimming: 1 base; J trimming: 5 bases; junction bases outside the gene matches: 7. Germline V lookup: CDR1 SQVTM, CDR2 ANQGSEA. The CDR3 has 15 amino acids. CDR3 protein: CSVEVRAGGHNEQFF. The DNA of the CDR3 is TGCAGCGTTGAAGTCCGCGCGGGAGGCCACAATGAGCAGTTCTTC.

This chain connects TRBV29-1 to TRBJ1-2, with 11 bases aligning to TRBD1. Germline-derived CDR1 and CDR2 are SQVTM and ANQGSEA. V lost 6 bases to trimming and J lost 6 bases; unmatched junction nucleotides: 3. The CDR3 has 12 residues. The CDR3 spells CSVGQGADGYTF. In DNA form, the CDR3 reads TGCAGCGTAGGACAGGGGGCTGATGGCTACACCTTC.

Here the CDR3 reads CASSLTGVTGSPSNTIYF. CDR3 nucleotides: TGTGCCAGCAGCTTAACTGGGGTGACAGGGTCTCCCTCAAACACCATATATTTT. The chain uses TRBV7-4 and TRBJ1-3; 7 nucleotides line up with TRBD1. The V gene end was trimmed by 2 bases and the J gene end by 6 bases; junction bases not matched to a gene: 16. The CDR3 sequence is 18 residues long. Germline loops: CDR1 SGHVT, CDR2 SQSDAQ.

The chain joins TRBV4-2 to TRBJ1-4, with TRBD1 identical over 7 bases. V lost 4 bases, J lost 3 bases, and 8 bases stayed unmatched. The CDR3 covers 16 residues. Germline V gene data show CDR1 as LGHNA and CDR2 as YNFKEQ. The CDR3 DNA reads TGTGCCAGCAGCCCCGTGAAGGACAGGCCTAATGAAAAACTGTTTTTT. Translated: CASSPVKDRPNEKLFF.

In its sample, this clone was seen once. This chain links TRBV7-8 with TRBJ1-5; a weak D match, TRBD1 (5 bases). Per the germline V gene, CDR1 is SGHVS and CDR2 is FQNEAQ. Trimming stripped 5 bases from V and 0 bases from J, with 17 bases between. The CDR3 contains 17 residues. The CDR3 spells CASSPDGGRYSNQPQHF. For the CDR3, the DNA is TGTGCCAGCAGCCCCGATGGGGGGAGGTATAGCAATCAGCCCCAGCATTTT.

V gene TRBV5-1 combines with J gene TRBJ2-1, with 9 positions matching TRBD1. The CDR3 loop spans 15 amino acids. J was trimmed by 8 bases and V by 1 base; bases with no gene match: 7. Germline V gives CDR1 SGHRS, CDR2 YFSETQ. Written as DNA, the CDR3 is TGCGCCAGCAGCTTGTGGGGACAGGGAGGATATGAGCAGTTCTTC. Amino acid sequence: CASSLWGQGGYEQFF.

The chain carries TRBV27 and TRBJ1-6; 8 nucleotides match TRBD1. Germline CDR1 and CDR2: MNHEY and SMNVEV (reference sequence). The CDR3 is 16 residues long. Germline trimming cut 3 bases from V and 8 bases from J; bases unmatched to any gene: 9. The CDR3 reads CASSFDPRGQDSPLHF. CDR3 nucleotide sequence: TGTGCCAGCAGTTTTGATCCCAGGGGGCAGGATTCACCCCTCCACTTT.

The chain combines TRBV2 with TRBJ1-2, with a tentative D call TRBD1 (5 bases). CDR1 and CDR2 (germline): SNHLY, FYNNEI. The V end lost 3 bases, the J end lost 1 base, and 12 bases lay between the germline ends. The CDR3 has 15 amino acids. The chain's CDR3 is CASSEERGVNYGYTF. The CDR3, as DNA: TGTGCCAGCAGTGAGGAGCGAGGGGTTAACTATGGCTACACCTTC.

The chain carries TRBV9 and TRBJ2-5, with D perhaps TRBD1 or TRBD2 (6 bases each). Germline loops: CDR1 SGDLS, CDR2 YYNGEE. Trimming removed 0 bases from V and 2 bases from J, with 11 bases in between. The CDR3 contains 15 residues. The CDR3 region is CASSVEGGEQETQYF. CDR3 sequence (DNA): TGTGCCAGCAGCGTAGAGGGGGGTGAGCAAGAGACCCAGTACTTC.